The 13 T cell receptor beta chains presented below share a single source sample, sequenced in a study of T-cell memory formation after mild COVID-19. MiXCR, applied by TCRdb to the 5' RACE reads, yields one record per CDR3 protein. This sample has about 200,000 distinct CDR3 sequences; about 9.2% occur once, and the top ten carry 3.5%. Sequencing used PBMCs or a T cell subset sorted from them (not recorded which). The receptors originated from a man aged 18 to 29 who had mild COVID-19 (a few samples of this study predate the infection). Cell type and time point are not known.

At least ten counts were recorded for this clonotype. This rearrangement joins TRBV7-3 to TRBJ2-3, with D possibly being TRBD1 or TRBD2 (6 bases each). The CDR3 totals 14 residues. Germline V lookup: CDR1 SGHTA, CDR2 FQGTGA. The V end lost 5 bases, the J end lost 3 bases, and 12 bases lay between the germline ends. CDR3: CASSPGGRTDTQYF. CDR3 DNA sequence: TGTGCCAGCAGCCCTGGGGGGCGTACAGATACGCAGTATTTT. The variable domain in full, completed from reference TRBV7-3 and TRBJ2-3, reads GAGVSQTPSNKVTEKGKYVELRCDPISGHTALYWYRQSLGQGPEFLIYFQGTGAADDSGLPNDRFFAVRPEGSVSTLKIQRTERGDSAVYLCASSPGGRTDTQYFGPGTRLTVL.

V and J are TRBV7-8 and TRBJ2-7; the D gene is possibly TRBD1 (6 bases). The CDR3 has 16 amino acids. Germline-derived CDR1 and CDR2 are SGHVS and FQNEAQ. V shed 5 bases and J shed 0 bases, with 17 bases lying between them. The CDR3 spells CASSRRGQPISYEQYF. Written as DNA, the CDR3 is TGTGCCAGCAGCCGGCGAGGACAGCCGATCTCCTACGAGCAGTACTTC.

CDR3 sequence (DNA): TGTGCCAGCAGCTTAGGGGTGGGGCAGCACCAAGAGACCCAGTACTTC. It is translated as CASSLGVGQHQETQYF. The chain uses TRBV7-2 and TRBJ2-5, with D perhaps matching TRBD1 (5 bases). Trimming shortened V by 1 base and J by 0 bases, and 12 bases separated the two germline ends. Germline V CDR1 and CDR2: SGHTA, FQGNSA. The CDR3 runs to 16 residues.

The J gene is TRBJ2-5, the V gene TRBV7-2, with D tentatively TRBD2 (5 bases). The length of the CDR3 is 14 residues. Trimming cost V 5 bases and J 5 bases, with 15 bases left between them. Germline V lookup: CDR1 SGHTA, CDR2 FQGNSA. The CDR3 protein is CASSIGSSGETQYF. As DNA, the CDR3 is TGTGCCAGCAGCATAGGCAGTTCGGGGGAGACCCAGTACTTC.

This clonotype was detected only a few times. The chain combines TRBV7-3 with TRBJ2-2; D not certain. The CDR3 is 17 residues long. Germline V gene lookup returns CDR1 SGHTA and CDR2 FQGTGA. The V and J ends lost 0 bases and 2 bases respectively, with 13 bases between them. The CDR3 region has the DNA TGTGCCAGCAGCTTAACGGGGAACGGGTTAAACACCGGGGAGCTGTTTTTT. It translates to CASSLTGNGLNTGELFF.

The chain links TRBV15 to TRBJ2-5; no firm D call. The CDR3 is 14 amino acids. Trimming cost V 5 bases and J 0 bases, with 10 bases left between them. CDR1 and CDR2 from the germline V gene are LNHNV and YYDKDF (reference sequence). CDR3 residues: CATSLNWNQETQYF. In DNA form, the CDR3 reads TGTGCCACCAGCCTTAACTGGAACCAAGAGACCCAGTACTTC. Based on the CDR3 plus reference TRBV15 and TRBJ2-5, the full variable domain is DAMVIQNPRYQVTQFGKPVTLSCSQTLNHNVMYWYQQKSSQAPKLLFHYYDKDFNNEADTPDNFQSRRPNTSFCFLDIRSPGLGDTAMYLCATSLNWNQETQYFGPGTRLLVL.

This rearrangement joins TRBV6-1 to TRBJ1-6, with no clear D. Germline V gene data show CDR1 as MNHNS and CDR2 as SASEGT. V was cut by 2 bases and J by 14 bases, with 10 bases left in between. This CDR3 spans 12 amino acids. In nucleotides, the CDR3 is TGTGCCAGCAGTGAATTTACCCGGGCCCTCCACTTT. Translated: CASSEFTRALHF.

This chain uses TRBV7-3 with TRBJ2-3, with 16 bases that match TRBD2. This CDR3 has 17 amino acids. With V trimmed by 3 bases and J by 2 bases, 2 bases remained unmatched. The germline gives CDR1 SGHTA, CDR2 FQGTGA. In DNA, the CDR3 is TGTGCCAGCAGCTTGGGGACTAGCGGGGGGGACACAGATACGCAGTATTTT. It is translated as CASSLGTSGGDTDTQYF.

This clonotype has a count of ten or more. The chain combines TRBV9 with TRBJ1-3, with D hard to call. The germline gives CDR1 SGDLS, CDR2 YYNGEE. This CDR3 has 17 amino acids. V was trimmed by 2 bases and J by 2 bases, leaving 17 bases between them. The CDR3 loop reads CASSVSSVGQTGNTIYF. In DNA form, the CDR3 reads TGTGCCAGCAGCGTGTCTTCGGTTGGGCAGACTGGAAACACCATATATTTT.

In this sample, this clonotype turned up a few times. The V and J genes are TRBV28 and TRBJ1-4, with D perhaps matching TRBD1 (5 bases). This CDR3 has 14 residues. In germline, CDR1 is MDHEN, CDR2 SYDVKM. The V end was cut by 6 bases, the J end by 4 bases, with 12 bases between. CDR3 nucleotide sequence: TGTGCCAGCAGGCAGGGCTTGGGTAATGAAAAACTGTTTTTT. Translated, it gives CASRQGLGNEKLFF.

This chain connects TRBV18 to TRBJ2-3; no definite D call. Germline V gene sequence: CDR1 KGHSH, CDR2 LQKENI. Trimming shortened V by 2 bases and J by 5 bases, and 17 bases separated the two germline ends. The CDR3 is 16 residues long. Here the CDR3 DNA reads TGTGCCAGCTCACCAACGAATGCCAGAGTACAAGATACGCAGTATTTT. It translates to CASSPTNARVQDTQYF.

This clonotype was seen a handful of times. V is TRBV21-1 and J is TRBJ1-2; the table gives TRBD1 as D, unverified against the DNA. TRBV21-1 is recorded as a pseudogene. The CDR3 covers 14 residues. The DNA for the CDR3 is TGTGCCAGCAGCCCCTCGCAGGCAGGGGGAGGCTACACCTTC. Residues: CASSPSQAGGGYTF.

The table lists this clonotype with many counts. V usage is TRBV5-1 and J usage is TRBJ2-1, with D possibly being TRBD1 (6 bases). Germline CDR1 is SGHRS and CDR2 is YFSETQ. Trimming removed 3 bases from V and 12 bases from J, with 16 bases in between. The CDR3 loop spans 13 amino acids. In DNA, the CDR3 is TGCGCCAGCAGCTCCAACGAAGGGGGTGTGCAGTTCTTC. Its translation: CASSSNEGGVQFF.